The TCR beta chain under discussion was sequenced for a study of vaccination effects on CD4 cells after COVID-19. Findings and caveats of the study: There was only 1 of 255 vaccine-induced clones in healthy vaccinees that cross-reacted with common cold coronaviruses.

Once cultured for approximately ten days, the cells underwent separation to obtain CD4+ T cells. It was two doses of either the BNT162b2 or mRNA-1273 vaccine that participants received. Each culture had half its medium swapped for IL-2 medium on days 3 and 7. As for this clone: Its antigen is unknown.

TCRdb's table, derived via immunoSEQ multiplex PCR, lists solely in-frame clones and lacks some. Of 50,000 to 70,000 clones in the sample, around 80% are singletons; the top ten hold about 2.4%. The sample in question was CD4+ T cells from PBMCs cultured without peptide, obtained after COVID-19 vaccination. This TCR was recovered from a human donor who received a COVID-19 vaccine.

CDR3 DNA sequence: TGTGCCAGCAGTGTACTAGCGCAGGAGACCCAGTACTTC. It is translated as CASSVLAQETQYF. The J gene is TRBJ2-5, the V gene TRBV12-3 or TRBV12-4; 7 bases are shared with TRBD2. The CDR3 runs 13 residues. Trimming took 5 bases from V and 5 from J; bases not matched to a gene: 5.